This T cell receptor beta chain was obtained from a study of cytomegalovirus exposure and HLA in healthy donors. Study conclusions and caveats: TCR beta sequences numbering some 17,000 were associated with HLA alleles at 0.05 false discovery rate in a later analysis. A later examination showed that TCR association rates differed by HLA locus, with DRB1 most and HLA-C fewest. It was likely that a cluster of highly shared sequence variants was a sequencing artifact. In a later analysis, a missense DCLRE1C variant was linked to TCR beta V- and J-gene trimming.

PCR was performed using 60 Vbeta and 13 Jbeta primers. The data were produced by immunoSEQ multiplex PCR, yet TCRdb's version contains in-frame clones alone and is incomplete. Found here are roughly 160,000 clones, around 80% of them singletons; the top ten hold less than 9.5%. There are 12 residues in the CDR3. Germline values: CDR1 SGHRS, CDR2 YFSETQ. V was cut by 4 bases and J by 3 bases, with 7 bases left in between. Of note for this clone: The antigen is not known.

This TCR derives from a middle-aged woman in good health and CMV-seropositive. Input material: PBMCs. J is TRBJ1-2 and V is TRBV5-1; D remains ambiguous. The CDR3 sequence is CASSPTDYGYTF. The DNA for the CDR3 is TGCGCCAGCAGCCCAACTGACTATGGCTACACCTTC.